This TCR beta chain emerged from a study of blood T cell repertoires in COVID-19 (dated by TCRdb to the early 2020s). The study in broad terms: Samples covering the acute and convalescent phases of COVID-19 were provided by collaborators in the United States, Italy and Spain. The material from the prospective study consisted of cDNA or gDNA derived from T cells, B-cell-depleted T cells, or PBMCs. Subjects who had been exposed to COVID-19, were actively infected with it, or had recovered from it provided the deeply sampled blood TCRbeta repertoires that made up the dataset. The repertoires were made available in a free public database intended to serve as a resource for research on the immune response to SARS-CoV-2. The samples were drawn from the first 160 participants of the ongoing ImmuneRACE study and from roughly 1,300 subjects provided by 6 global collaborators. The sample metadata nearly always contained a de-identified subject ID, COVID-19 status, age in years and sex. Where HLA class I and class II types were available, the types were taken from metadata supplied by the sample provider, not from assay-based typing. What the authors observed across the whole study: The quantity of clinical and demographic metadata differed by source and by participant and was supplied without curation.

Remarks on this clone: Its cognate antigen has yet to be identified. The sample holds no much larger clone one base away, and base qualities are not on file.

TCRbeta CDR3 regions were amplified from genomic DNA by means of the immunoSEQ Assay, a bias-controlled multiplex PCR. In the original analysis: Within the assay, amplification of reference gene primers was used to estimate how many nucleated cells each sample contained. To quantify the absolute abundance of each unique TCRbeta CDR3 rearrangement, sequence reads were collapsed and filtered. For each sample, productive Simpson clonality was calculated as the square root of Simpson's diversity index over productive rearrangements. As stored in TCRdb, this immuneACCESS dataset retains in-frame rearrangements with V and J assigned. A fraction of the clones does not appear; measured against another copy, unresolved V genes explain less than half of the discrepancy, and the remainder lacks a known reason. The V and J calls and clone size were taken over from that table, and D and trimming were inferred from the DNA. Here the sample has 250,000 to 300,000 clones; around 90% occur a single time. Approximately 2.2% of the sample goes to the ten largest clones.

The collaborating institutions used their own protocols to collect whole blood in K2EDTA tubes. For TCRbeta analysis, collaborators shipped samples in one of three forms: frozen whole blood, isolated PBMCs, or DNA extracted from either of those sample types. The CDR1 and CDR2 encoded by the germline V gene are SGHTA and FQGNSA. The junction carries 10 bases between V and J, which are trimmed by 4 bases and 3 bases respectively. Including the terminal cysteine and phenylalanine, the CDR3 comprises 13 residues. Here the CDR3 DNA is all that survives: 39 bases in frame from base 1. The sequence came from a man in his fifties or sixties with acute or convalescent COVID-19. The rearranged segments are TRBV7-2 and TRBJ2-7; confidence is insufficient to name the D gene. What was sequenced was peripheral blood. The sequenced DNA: TGTGCCAGCAGCTCGACTGGATTCTACGAGCAGTACTTC. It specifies CASSSTGFYEQYF.